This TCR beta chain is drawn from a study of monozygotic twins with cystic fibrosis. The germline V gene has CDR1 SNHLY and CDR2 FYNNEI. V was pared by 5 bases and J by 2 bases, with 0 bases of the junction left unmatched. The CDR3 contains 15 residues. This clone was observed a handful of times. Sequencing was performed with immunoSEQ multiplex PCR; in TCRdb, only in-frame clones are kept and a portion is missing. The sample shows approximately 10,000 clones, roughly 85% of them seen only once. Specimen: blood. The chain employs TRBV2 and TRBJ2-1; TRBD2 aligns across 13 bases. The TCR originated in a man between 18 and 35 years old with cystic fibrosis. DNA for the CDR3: TGTGCCAGCAGTACTAGCGGGGGGGCCTACAATGAGCAGTTCTTC. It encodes CASSTSGGAYNEQFF.